The 28 T cell receptor beta chains given below trace back to one sample, sequenced in a study of fetal regulatory T cell absence and autoimmunity. Libraries were prepared by immunoSEQ multiplex PCR; TCRdb keeps only in-frame clonotypes and omits some of them. The repertoire includes just over 45,000 clones, about 86% of them detected once, and over 0.4% sits in the top ten. Sequences were obtained from cord blood. Receptor source: a newborn boy with IPEX syndrome.

The DNA of the CDR3 is TGTGCCTGGAGTGTACCGGACAGATCGAACACTGAAGCTTTCTTT. This translates into CAWSVPDRSNTEAFF. V gene TRBV30 combines with J gene TRBJ1-1, with D possibly matching TRBD1 (6 bases). Germline CDR1 and CDR2: GTSNPN and SVGIG (reference sequence). The CDR3 totals 15 residues. V lost 0 bases and J 1 base, leaving 12 bases between the germline ends.

The chain's CDR3 is CASSLVPTGLEHEQYF. The DNA for the CDR3 is TGCGCCAGCAGCTTGGTCCCGACAGGGTTGGAACACGAGCAGTACTTC. This rearrangement joins TRBV5-1 to TRBJ2-5; the match to TRBD1 covers 7 bases. The DNA end favors TRBJ2-7, so the J call may be wrong. The CDR3 spans 16 residues. Germline CDR1 reads SGHRS; CDR2 reads YFSETQ.

The chain recombines TRBV7-9 with TRBJ2-3; D unclear. CDR1 and CDR2 from the germline V gene are SEHNR and FQNEAQ (reference sequence). V was shortened by 5 bases and J by 2 bases, with 11 bases between the two germline ends. This CDR3 has 14 amino acids. The chain's CDR3 is CASSVLGFTDTQYF. DNA for the CDR3: TGTGCCAGCAGCGTGTTGGGGTTCACAGATACGCAGTATTTT.

V usage is TRBV19 and J usage is TRBJ1-5; the D is unclear. Between the trimmed V and J ends, which lost 0 bases and 1 base, there was a span of 4 bases. From germline, CDR1 is LNHDA and CDR2 SQIVND (reference sequence). The CDR3 totals 14 residues. CDR3 sequence (DNA): TGTGCCAGTAGTATAGATTACAGCAATCAGCCCCAGCATTTT. It codes for CASSIDYSNQPQHF. The whole variable domain, filled in from reference TRBV19 and TRBJ1-5, reads DGGITQSPKYLFRKEGQNVTLSCEQNLNHDAMYWYRQDPGQGLRLIYYSQIVNDFQKGDIAEGYSVSREKKESFPLTVTSAQKNPTAFYLCASSIDYSNQPQHFGDGTRLSIL.

The V and J genes are TRBV14 and TRBJ2-7; no reliable D call. Germline V gene lookup returns CDR1 SGHDN and CDR2 FVKESK. CDR3 length: 14 residues. Trimming pared 3 bases from V and 2 bases from J, leaving 11 bases between. The CDR3 reads CASSHESDPYEQYF. In DNA form, the CDR3 reads TGTGCCAGCAGCCACGAAAGTGACCCCTACGAGCAGTACTTC.

The chain joins TRBV27 to TRBJ2-7; perhaps TRBD2 as D (5 bases). The germline V gene encodes CDR1 MNHEY and CDR2 SMNVEV (reference sequence). Trimming took off 2 bases at V and 4 bases at J, with 9 bases between the two ends. The CDR3 is 13 residues long. The CDR3 region has the DNA TGTGCCAGCAGTTTACGCCGGACTTACGAGCAGTACTTC. Translating gives CASSLRRTYEQYF.

V and J are TRBV5-1 and TRBJ2-3; TRBD2 matches at 9 bases. The CDR3 is 14 amino acids. CDR1 SGHRS and CDR2 YFSETQ come from the germline V gene. Trimming removed 4 bases from V and 5 bases from J; junction bases left unmatched: 5. The CDR3 spells CASSDLLAGDTQYF. DNA for the CDR3: TGCGCCAGCAGCGACTTACTAGCGGGAGATACGCAGTATTTT.

The V and J genes are TRBV6-6 and TRBJ1-3, with a weak D call TRBD1 (5 bases). This CDR3 comprises 15 residues. Trimming shortened V by 0 bases and J by 2 bases, and 8 bases separated the two germline ends. Germline values: CDR1 MNHNY, CDR2 SVGAGI (reference sequence). CDR3 region: CASSYSRGTGNTIYF. As DNA, the CDR3 is TGTGCCAGCAGTTACTCGAGGGGCACTGGAAACACCATATATTTT.

V and J are TRBV7-6 and TRBJ2-1, with TRBD1 matching 7 bases. The CDR3 sequence is 13 residues long. The V segment lost 6 bases and the J segment 11 bases; nucleotides outside the gene matches: 10. Germline values: CDR1 SGHVS, CDR2 FNYEAQ. CDR3 DNA sequence: TGTGCCAGCAGGACTAAATCGACAGGGCAGCAGTTCTTC. Amino acid sequence: CASRTKSTGQQFF. Looking up the rest from reference TRBV7-6 and TRBJ2-1 gives the full variable domain: GAGVSQSPRYKVTKRGQDVALRCDPISGHVSLYWYRQALGQGPEFLTYFNYEAQQDKSGLPNDRFSAERPEGSISTLTIQRTEQRDSAMYRCASRTKSTGQQFFGPGTRLTVL.

This clone was observed a single time. The rearrangement links TRBV7-9 to TRBJ2-5, with 7 bases matching TRBD1. Germline V gene sequence: CDR1 SEHNR, CDR2 FQNEAQ (reference sequence). The CDR3 consists of 14 residues. Losses at the gene ends were 0 bases for V and 8 bases for J; bases not matched to a gene: 6. CDR3 in amino acids: CASSLASGQNTQYF. CDR3 nucleotides: TGTGCCAGCAGCTTAGCCTCGGGACAGAATACCCAGTACTTC. Filled out from reference TRBV7-9 and TRBJ2-5, the complete variable domain reads DTGVSQNPRHKITKRGQNVTFRCDPISEHNRLYWYRQTLGQGPEFLTYFQNEAQLEKSRLLSDRFSAERPKGSFSTLEIQRTEQGDSAMYLCASSLASGQNTQYFGPGTRLLVL.

The V call is TRBV19, the J call TRBJ2-7; no definite D call. The V and J ends lost 0 bases and 4 bases respectively, with 7 bases between them. Germline loops: CDR1 LNHDA, CDR2 SQIVND (reference sequence). CDR3 size: 13 residues. The DNA for the CDR3 is TGTGCCAGTAGTATAGATGGCAAATACGAGCAGTACTTC. This sequence encodes CASSIDGKYEQYF.

The chain has TRBV11-3 and TRBJ2-3; a weak D match, TRBD1 (6 bases). Germline CDR1 and CDR2: SGHNT and YENEEA. The CDR3 extends over 17 amino acids. The V and J ends lost 5 bases and 6 bases respectively, with 24 bases between them. The CDR3 loop is CASSLLRDTFFRDTQYF. CDR3 bases: TGTGCCAGCAGCCTACTCCGGGACACCTTTTTTAGGGATACGCAGTATTTT.

This clone was seen a handful of times. The rearrangement uses TRBV5-1 and TRBJ2-7, with D unresolved. Trimming cost V 0 bases and J 2 bases, with 9 bases left between them. This CDR3 comprises 14 residues. Germline values: CDR1 SGHRS, CDR2 YFSETQ. DNA of the CDR3: TGCGCCAGCAGCTTGGAGTCTAGAACCTACGAGCAGTACTTC. This translates into CASSLESRTYEQYF. Full variable domain (missing parts from reference TRBV5-1 and TRBJ2-7): KAGVTQTPRYLIKTRGQQVTLSCSPISGHRSVSWYQQTPGQGLQFLFEYFSETQRNKGNFPGRFSGRQFSNSRSEMNVSTLELGDSALYLCASSLESRTYEQYFGPGTRLTVT.

The rearrangement uses TRBV10-2 and TRBJ2-2; D may correspond to TRBD1 or TRBD2 (5 bases each). The length of the CDR3 is 15 residues. Germline V gene lookup returns CDR1 WSHSY and CDR2 SAAADI. V lost 3 bases to trimming and J lost 4 bases, with 12 bases between them. CDR3 DNA: TGCGCCAGCAGTGATCGGGGCGGGCCCACCGGGGAGCTGTTTTTT. Protein sequence: CASSDRGGPTGELFF.

This chain connects TRBV11-2 to TRBJ2-7; D uncertain. CDR1 SGHAT and CDR2 FQNNGV come from the germline V gene. V lost 5 bases and J lost 1, with 12 bases in between. The CDR3 totals 14 residues. The chain's CDR3 is CASSDWGFSYEQYF. CDR3 DNA sequence: TGTGCCAGCAGCGACTGGGGATTTTCCTACGAGCAGTACTTC.

The chain combines TRBV9 with TRBJ1-2, with a tentative D call TRBD1 (5 bases). Germline V gives CDR1 SGDLS, CDR2 YYNGEE. V was trimmed by 7 bases and J by 4 bases, leaving 11 bases between them. CDR3 size: 12 residues. Here the CDR3 reads CASGGRGYGYTF. The CDR3 DNA follows: TGTGCCAGCGGAGGAAGGGGCTATGGCTACACCTTC.

The chain has TRBV27 and TRBJ1-2, with TRBD1 matching over 9 bases. Germline CDR1 and CDR2: MNHEY and SMNVEV (reference sequence). The CDR3 has 15 residues. The trim removed 3 bases at V and 8 bases at J, leaving 10 bases unmatched. The CDR3 reads CASSFFPTGGRGYTF. The CDR3, as DNA: TGTGCCAGCAGTTTTTTTCCGACAGGGGGGCGAGGCTACACCTTC.

This clone was seen once. The chain carries TRBV5-5 and TRBJ1-2; 9 bases map to TRBD1. This CDR3 is built from 15 residues. V lost 3 bases and J lost 1; bases outside the gene matches: 4. Germline V gene data show CDR1 as SGHKS and CDR2 as YYEKEE (reference sequence). The CDR3 sequence is CASSSGTGNNYGYTF. In DNA form, the CDR3 reads TGTGCCAGCAGCTCGGGGACAGGGAATAACTATGGCTACACCTTC.

The chain recombines TRBV12-5 with TRBJ2-1; D unclear. Trimming left V 5 bases short and J 0 bases short, with 17 bases between. In germline, CDR1 is LGHNT, CDR2 FRNRAP. The CDR3 is 17 residues long. For the CDR3, the DNA is TGTGCTAGTGGTCCCGGGTTATTAAAGAGCTCCTACAATGAGCAGTTCTTC. This encodes CASGPGLLKSSYNEQFF.

The chain has TRBV6-1 and TRBJ2-3; tentatively, D is TRBD2 (5 bases). The CDR3 covers 14 residues. The germline CDR1 and CDR2 sequences are MNHNS and SASEGT. Trimming took 6 bases from V and 2 from J, leaving 12 bases between them. The CDR3 DNA is TGTGCCAGCAGATCCAGCGGCCCCACAGATACGCAGTATTTT. Protein product: CASRSSGPTDTQYF.

The chain is built from TRBV13 and TRBJ2-3; 9 nucleotides align to TRBD2. The CDR3 is 17 residues long. Unmatched junction bases numbered 15, after V lost 5 bases and J lost 6 bases. Germline V gene data show CDR1 as PRHDT and CDR2 as FYEKMQ (reference sequence). In DNA form, the CDR3 reads TGTGCCAGCAGCCCGAGGGGCGGGGGGGCGAATATGGATACGCAGTATTTT. This gives the protein CASSPRGGGANMDTQYF.

This rearrangement joins TRBV6-9 to TRBJ2-1, with 12 bases aligning to TRBD2. This CDR3 is 15 amino acids long. The J segment lost 4 bases and the V segment lost 10 bases, leaving 8 bases of the junction unmatched. Germline V CDR1 and CDR2: MNHGY, SVAAGI. This CDR3 reads CATSLAGGRYNEQFF. In DNA, the CDR3 is TGTGCCACCAGCCTAGCGGGGGGGCGTTACAATGAGCAGTTCTTC.

The chain employs TRBV4-3 and TRBJ2-7, with D maybe TRBD1 (5 bases). The CDR3 is 15 residues long. Per germline, CDR1 LGHNA and CDR2 YSLEER. The germline V and J ends were trimmed by 3 bases and 4 bases, with 16 bases remaining between them. As DNA, the CDR3 is TGCGCCAGCAGCCAGGGTCCGGGCAGGGCTTACGAGCAGTACTTC. Translating it yields CASSQGPGRAYEQYF.

The rearrangement joins TRBV7-2 to TRBJ2-3; D is unclear. V was pared by 7 bases and J by 0 bases, with 8 bases between. The germline V gene has CDR1 SGHTA and CDR2 FQGNSA. This CDR3 region has 13 residues. The CDR3, as DNA: TGTGCCAGCACCCCAGACAGCACAGATACGCAGTATTTT. It codes for CASTPDSTDTQYF.

This clone was observed once. V and J are TRBV6-6 and TRBJ1-4; D perhaps matches TRBD1 (6 bases). This CDR3 has 15 residues. The V end lost 0 bases, the J end lost 3 bases, and 8 bases lay between the germline ends. CDR1 and CDR2 (germline): MNHNY, SVGAGI (reference sequence). CDR3 residues: CASSYSRGPNEKLFF. Written as DNA, the CDR3 is TGTGCCAGCAGTTACTCCAGGGGACCTAATGAAAAACTGTTTTTT.

The chain combines TRBV18 with TRBJ1-2, with 7 bases aligning to TRBD1. V dropped 2 bases and J dropped 6; count of bases not matched to a gene: 9. This CDR3 comprises 15 residues. Germline V gene data show CDR1 as KGHSH and CDR2 as LQKENI. The CDR3 bases are TGTGCCAGCTCACCAACGAGGACAGGCGAGGATGGCTACACCTTC. Translation gives CASSPTRTGEDGYTF.

V and J are TRBV19 and TRBJ1-4; 8 positions agree with TRBD1. The ends lost 0 bases at V and 11 bases at J; junction bases unmatched: 2. The CDR3 runs 13 residues. Germline V gives CDR1 LNHDA, CDR2 SQIVND (reference sequence). The CDR3 region has the DNA TGTGCCAGTAGTATAGATCAGGGGGCGAAACTGTTTTTT. Translated, it gives CASSIDQGAKLFF. The full variable domain, rest sourced from reference TRBV19 and TRBJ1-4, is DGGITQSPKYLFRKEGQNVTLSCEQNLNHDAMYWYRQDPGQGLRLIYYSQIVNDFQKGDIAEGYSVSREKKESFPLTVTSAQKNPTAFYLCASSIDQGAKLFFGSGTQLSVL.

This chain joins TRBV5-4 and TRBJ2-3; 9 bases line up with TRBD2. CDR3 length equals 17 residues. The germline gives CDR1 SGHNT, CDR2 YYREEE (reference sequence). Trimming cost V 0 bases and J 3 bases; bases outside gene matches: 8. CDR3 residues: CASSLEFGGGATDTQYF. CDR3 sequence (DNA): TGTGCCAGCAGCTTGGAGTTCGGCGGGGGGGCAACAGATACGCAGTATTTT.